These T cell receptor beta chains were read from a single sample in a study of T cell changes during pregnancy in multiple sclerosis. Clones were read by immunoSEQ multiplex PCR, and TCRdb kept only the in-frame ones, dropping some. Found here are 75,000 to 90,000 clones, roughly nine tenths of them singletons; the top ten hold roughly 3.5%. This specimen consisted of PBMCs, obtained in the first trimester of pregnancy. The receptors stem from a female donor in good health, serving as a control in a pregnancy study. Some clones in this sample may be carry-over from other donors' samples. CDR3s include the opening cysteine and the closing phenylalanine or tryptophan. A D gene is named only where the DNA matches it firmly. The size of a clone is reported for some rows only, either as once, few or many, or as a class for expanded clones.

cdr3_length: 14; d_call: TRBD2; v_call: TRBV5-1; j_call: TRBJ2-1; clone_size: .; cdr3_nt: TGCGCCAGCAGCTTGCCTAGCGGACACAATGAGCAGTTCTTC; cdr3_aa: CASSLPSGHNEQFF
cdr3_length: 16; d_call: TRBD2; v_call: TRBV6-1; j_call: TRBJ2-7; clone_size: .; cdr3_nt: TGTGCCAGCAGTGGGATCACTAGCGGGCCTTTCTACGAGCAGTACTTC; cdr3_aa: CASSGITSGPFYEQYF
cdr3_length: 16; d_call: .; v_call: TRBV4-2; j_call: TRBJ1-6; clone_size: .; cdr3_nt: TGTGCCAGCAGCCCCCCGGCCAAGGGGCTACGGTCACCCCTCCACTTT; cdr3_aa: CASSPPAKGLRSPLHF
cdr3_length: 16; d_call: TRBD1; v_call: TRBV19; j_call: TRBJ1-5; clone_size: once; cdr3_nt: TGTGCCAGTAGTGAGGGACAGGGGGCCGCCAATCAGCCCCAGCATTTT; cdr3_aa: CASSEGQGAANQPQHF
cdr3_length: 13; d_call: TRBD1; v_call: TRBV7-2; j_call: TRBJ1-2; clone_size: .; cdr3_nt: TGTGCCAGCAGTTCAGGGGGCGTCTATGGCTACACCTTC; cdr3_aa: CASSSGGVYGYTF
cdr3_length: 13; d_call: .; v_call: TRBV5-8; j_call: TRBJ1-1; clone_size: once; cdr3_nt: TGTGCCAGCAGCTTGGCCAGGGTCACTGAAGCTTTCTTT; cdr3_aa: CASSLARVTEAFF
cdr3_length: 14; d_call: TRBD1; v_call: TRBV5-4; j_call: TRBJ2-3; clone_size: .; cdr3_nt: TGTGCCAGCAGCTGGGACAGGGGAACAGATACGCAGTATTTT; cdr3_aa: CASSWDRGTDTQYF
cdr3_length: 15; d_call: .; v_call: TRBV28; j_call: TRBJ2-2; clone_size: .; cdr3_nt: TGTGCCAGCAGTTTACTTACTAGGGACACCGGGGAGCTGTTTTTT; cdr3_aa: CASSLLTRDTGELFF
cdr3_length: 15; d_call: .; v_call: TRBV7-9; j_call: TRBJ1-4; clone_size: .; cdr3_nt: TGTGCCAGCAGCTTAGCTTCGATAGAGAATGAAAAACTGTTTTTT; cdr3_aa: CASSLASIENEKLFF
cdr3_length: 11; d_call: .; v_call: TRBV6-6; j_call: TRBJ2-5; clone_size: .; cdr3_nt: TGTGCCAGCAGTCTCCAAGAGACCCAGTACTTC; cdr3_aa: CASSLQETQYF
cdr3_length: 12; d_call: .; v_call: TRBV2; j_call: TRBJ2-3; clone_size: .; cdr3_nt: TGTGCCAGCAGTGAAGGGCGGGATACGCAGTATTTT; cdr3_aa: CASSEGRDTQYF
cdr3_length: 15; d_call: TRBD1; v_call: TRBV6-5; j_call: TRBJ2-5; clone_size: .; cdr3_nt: TGTGCCAGCAGCCCTTACAGGGGGCATGGAGAGACCCAGTACTTC; cdr3_aa: CASSPYRGHGETQYF
cdr3_length: 15; d_call: TRBD2; v_call: TRBV28; j_call: TRBJ2-7; clone_size: once; cdr3_nt: TGTGCCAGCAGTTTAGTTCCGGGGGAGGGGTTCGAGCAGTACTTC; cdr3_aa: CASSLVPGEGFEQYF
cdr3_length: 16; d_call: .; v_call: TRBV10-3; j_call: TRBJ1-2; clone_size: .; cdr3_nt: TGTGCCATCAGTGGGCAAGACAGCCCCTCTAACTATGGCTACACCTTC; cdr3_aa: CAISGQDSPSNYGYTF
cdr3_length: 11; d_call: TRBD1; v_call: TRBV29-1; j_call: TRBJ1-2; clone_size: once; cdr3_nt: TGCAGCGTTGAGGGACAGGGAAAGGGCACCTTC; cdr3_aa: CSVEGQGKGTF
cdr3_length: 18; d_call: TRBD1; v_call: TRBV2; j_call: TRBJ1-3; clone_size: .; cdr3_nt: TGTGCCAGCAGTCGAAGAAGGACAGGGTCGACTGACGGAAACACCATATATTTT; cdr3_aa: CASSRRRTGSTDGNTIYF
cdr3_length: 15; d_call: TRBD2; v_call: TRBV4-3; j_call: TRBJ2-3; clone_size: .; cdr3_nt: TGCGCCAGCACCTCTAGCGGGAGGGCGGCAGATACGCAGTATTTT; cdr3_aa: CASTSSGRAADTQYF
cdr3_length: 15; d_call: .; v_call: TRBV5-4; j_call: TRBJ2-1; clone_size: .; cdr3_nt: TGTGCCAGCAGCTCCGCAGGGAAAATATACAATGAGCAGTTCTTC; cdr3_aa: CASSSAGKIYNEQFF
cdr3_length: 16; d_call: TRBD2; v_call: TRBV5-1; j_call: TRBJ2-2; clone_size: .; cdr3_nt: TGCGCCAGCAGCTTGGTAGCGGGGGTTAACACCGGGGAGCTGTTTTTT; cdr3_aa: CASSLVAGVNTGELFF
cdr3_length: 16; d_call: .; v_call: TRBV4-1; j_call: TRBJ2-3; clone_size: .; cdr3_nt: TGCGCCAGCAGCCACCCCCGCTTGCGGGTCACAGATACGCAGTATTTT; cdr3_aa: CASSHPRLRVTDTQYF
cdr3_length: 13; d_call: TRBD1; v_call: TRBV7-3; j_call: TRBJ1-2; clone_size: .; cdr3_nt: TGTGCCAGCAGCACTGGGACAGGGGCCGGCTACACCTTC; cdr3_aa: CASSTGTGAGYTF
cdr3_length: 14; d_call: .; v_call: TRBV11-3; j_call: TRBJ1-1; clone_size: .; cdr3_nt: TGTGCCAGCAGCTTGGGGCAAATGAACACTGAAGCTTTCTTT; cdr3_aa: CASSLGQMNTEAFF
cdr3_length: 13; d_call: .; v_call: TRBV27; j_call: TRBJ2-1; clone_size: .; cdr3_nt: TGTGCCAGCAGTTTCCGAGGAAACAATGAGCAGTTCTTC; cdr3_aa: CASSFRGNNEQFF
cdr3_length: 15; d_call: .; v_call: TRBV28; j_call: TRBJ2-5; clone_size: .; cdr3_nt: TGTGCCAGCAGTCCATCTAGGTATTCCCAAGAGACCCAGTACTTC; cdr3_aa: CASSPSRYSQETQYF
cdr3_length: 12; d_call: .; v_call: TRBV30; j_call: TRBJ1-1; clone_size: .; cdr3_nt: TGTGCCTGGACCCGGACAGATGCCCAAGCTTTCTTT; cdr3_aa: CAWTRTDAQAFF
cdr3_length: 19; d_call: .; v_call: TRBV23-1; j_call: TRBJ1-6; clone_size: .; cdr3_nt: TGCGCCAGCAGTCAATCCGAACCGGGTCCTTGCTCCTATAATTCACCCCTCCACTTT; cdr3_aa: CASSQSEPGPCSYNSPLHF
cdr3_length: 15; d_call: .; v_call: TRBV5-8; j_call: TRBJ1-5; clone_size: .; cdr3_nt: TGTGCCAGCAGCTCCGGGGGACGATACAATCAGCCCCAGCATTTT; cdr3_aa: CASSSGGRYNQPQHF
cdr3_length: 16; d_call: .; v_call: TRBV28; j_call: TRBJ1-1; clone_size: .; cdr3_nt: TGTGCCAGCAGTTTATCAGCCGCCAACGAAGGCGGTGAAGCTTTCTTT; cdr3_aa: CASSLSAANEGGEAFF
cdr3_length: 11; d_call: .; v_call: TRBV7-6; j_call: TRBJ1-1; clone_size: .; cdr3_nt: TGTGCCAGCAGCAACGGGGGTGAAGCTTTCTTT; cdr3_aa: CASSNGGEAFF